This T cell receptor beta chain was identified in a study of shared clonotypes between healthy human individuals. About this clone: Its specificity is unknown.

Study-level findings and limits: Compared with clonotypes that all four donors shared, non-shared clonotypes had lower generation probabilities. Across a handful of donors, naive CD4 shared roughly 5%, naive CD8 less than 4%, memory CD4 roughly 2.4%, memory CD8 0.4% to 0.5%. Only a few donors were included, so the genetic and exposure-history diversity represented was limited.

Naive CD8 cells were CD45RO-negative, positively selected for CCR7, excluding terminally differentiated effector memory CD45RA+ cells. In the source study's methods: Quality scores were absent from the junction-only immunoSEQ sequences, so filtering differed. Produced via immunoSEQ multiplex PCR; TCRdb's table is partial and in-frame only. The D gene and trimming were derived from the DNA, and the V and J assignments and clone size from that table. The table records around 1.9 million clones, just over 90% of them present only once. This CDR3 contains 15 residues. With 6 bases removed from V and 2 bases from J, the gap between germline ends came to 14 bases. Germline CDR1 reads SGHVS; CDR2 reads FQNEAQ.

Sequencing input: naive CD8+ T cells from PBMCs. The sequence derives from a man in his late teens or twenties in good health. Some clones in this sample may be carry-over from other donors' samples. The genes are TRBV7-8 and TRBJ2-1, with a possible D match to TRBD2 (7 bases). The CDR3, as DNA: TGTGCCAGCAGTTCGGGCGGGGGCCCCTACAATGAGCAGTTCTTC. Its translation is CASSSGGGPYNEQFF.